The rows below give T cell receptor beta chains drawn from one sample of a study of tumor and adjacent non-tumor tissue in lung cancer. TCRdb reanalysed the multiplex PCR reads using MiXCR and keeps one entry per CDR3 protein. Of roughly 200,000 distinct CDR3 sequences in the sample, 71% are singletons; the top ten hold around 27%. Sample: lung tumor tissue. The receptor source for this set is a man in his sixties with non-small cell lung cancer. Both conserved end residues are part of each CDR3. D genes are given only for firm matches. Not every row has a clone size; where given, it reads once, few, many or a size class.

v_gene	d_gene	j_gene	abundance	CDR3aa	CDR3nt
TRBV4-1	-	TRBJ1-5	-	CASSQEMTRVRPQHF	TGCGCCAGCAGCCAAGAGATGACGAGGGTGCGGCCCCAGCACTTT
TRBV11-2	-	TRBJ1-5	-	CASSSNGTVVGQPQHF	TGTGCCAGCAGCTCGAACGGGACGGTGGTGGGTCAGCCCCAGCATTTT
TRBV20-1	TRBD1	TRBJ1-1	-	CSVRVQDRPMSTEAFF	TGCAGTGTTAGAGTTCAGGACAGGCCGATGAGCACTGAAGCTTTCTTT
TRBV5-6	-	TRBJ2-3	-	CASSSRGFGDTQYF	TGTGCCAGCAGCTCGCGAGGGTTCGGCGATACGCAGTATTTT
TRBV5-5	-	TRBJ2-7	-	CASSRESSYERYF	TGTGCCAGCAGTCGAGAGTCATCCTACGAGCGGTACTTC
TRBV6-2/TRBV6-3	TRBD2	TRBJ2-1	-	CASSYPNYTSGSSGNEQFF	TGTGCCAGCAGTTACCCAAACTATACTAGCGGGAGTTCTGGTAATGAGCAGTTCTTC
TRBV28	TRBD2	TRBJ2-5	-	CASTILRGEQETQYF	TGTGCCAGCACTATATTGCGGGGGGAACAAGAGACCCAGTACTTC
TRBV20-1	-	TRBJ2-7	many	CSASSYEQYF	TGCAGTGCTAGTAGCTACGAGCAGTACTTC
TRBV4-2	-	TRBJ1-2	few	CGSSQDSADYGYTF	TGTGGCAGCAGCCAAGATTCGGCAGATTATGGTTACACCTTC
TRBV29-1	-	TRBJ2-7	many	CSVLRVGAEEQYF	TGCAGCGTCCTTCGTGTGGGGGCGGAGGAGCAGTACTTC
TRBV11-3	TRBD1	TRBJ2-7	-	CVSSFTGTGDDEQYF	TGTGTCAGCAGCTTCACCGGGACAGGGGACGACGAGCAGTACTTC
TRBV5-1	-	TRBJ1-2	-	CASSLGPGYYGYTF	TGCGCCAGCAGCTTGGGTCCGGGGTACTATGGCTACACCTTC
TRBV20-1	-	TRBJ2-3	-	CSAPWVDYTDTQYF	TGCAGTGCGCCTTGGGTAGACTACACAGATACGCAGTATTTT
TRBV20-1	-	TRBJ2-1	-	CSARVAGTLDEQFF	TGCAGTGCTAGAGTGGCCGGGACGCTCGATGAGCAGTTCTTC
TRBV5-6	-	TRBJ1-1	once	CAISAPRDPDLDTEAFF	TGTGCCATCAGCGCCCCCCGGGACCCTGACTTGGACACTGAAGCTTTCTTT
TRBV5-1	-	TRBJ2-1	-	CASSLRTDQETQFF	TGCGCCAGCAGCCTGAGGACAGATCAAGAGACCCAGTTCTTC